This passage covers 8 T cell receptor beta chains from one sample sequenced in a study of shared T cell receptors in the human thymus. This table comes from immunoSEQ multiplex PCR, and its TCRdb copy is limited to in-frame clones, with some not included. The sample includes about 540,000 clones, approximately 80% of them seen just once. The data also belong to a second study, concerning human thymus T cells.

Input material: thymocytes. These receptors all stem from a boy younger than two with a congenital heart defect.

The chain couples TRBV7-9 to TRBJ2-2; 8 nucleotides align to TRBD2. Germline lookup yields CDR1 SEHNR and CDR2 FQNEAQ (reference sequence). The length of the CDR3 is 18 residues. With V trimmed by 0 bases and J by 7 bases, 13 bases remained unmatched. The CDR3 reads CASSLAREAGAPHGELFF. CDR3 bases: TGTGCCAGCAGCTTAGCTCGGGAAGCGGGGGCGCCTCACGGGGAGCTGTTTTTT.

This rearrangement joins TRBV21-1 to TRBJ2-2; the table names TRBD2, a call not compared with the DNA. TRBV21-1 is a recognized pseudogene. The CDR3 has 21 amino acids. The CDR3 region is CASSKTPVYSSGRTNTGELFF. DNA of the CDR3: TGTGCCAGCAGCAAAACCCCCGTGTATTCTAGCGGGAGGACGAACACCGGGGAGCTGTTTTTT.

In this sample, this clone turned up a few times. The rearrangement uses TRBV15 and TRBJ2-5; 10 nucleotides match TRBD1. The length of the CDR3 is 17 residues. The V and J ends lost 0 bases and 5 bases, in that order; junction bases with no gene match: 9. CDR1 and CDR2 (germline): LNHNV, YYDKDF (reference sequence). As DNA, the CDR3 is TGTGCCACCAGCAGAGATCGGCGGACAGGGGGTCCGGAGACCCAGTACTTC. It specifies CATSRDRRTGGPETQYF.

This chain connects TRBV19 to TRBJ1-1; D is undetermined. Germline lookup yields CDR1 LNHDA and CDR2 SQIVND (reference sequence). This CDR3 is built from 18 residues. The V and J ends lost 5 bases and 4 bases respectively, with 26 bases between them. The CDR3 reads CASSVVKPQPAGGTEAFF. The CDR3 DNA is TGTGCCAGTAGTGTAGTCAAACCCCAGCCCGCGGGTGGCACTGAAGCTTTCTTT.

The chain recombines TRBV6-1 with TRBJ1-5, with D tentatively TRBD1 (6 bases). V gave up 6 bases and J gave up 0 bases, with 9 bases separating them. The CDR3 totals 14 residues. CDR1 and CDR2 (germline): MNHNS, SASEGT. The CDR3 DNA sequence: TGTGCCAGCAGCCCAGGGGATAGCAATCAGCCCCAGCATTTT. This translates into CASSPGDSNQPQHF.

This clone was seen a handful of times. The chain has TRBV4-3 and TRBJ1-1, with 8 bases matching TRBD1. V lost 0 bases and J lost 1; bases outside the gene matches: 16. The germline V gene encodes CDR1 LGHNA and CDR2 YSLEER. This CDR3 has 20 amino acids. CDR3 protein: CASSQDTWSQGDGGNTEAFF. The DNA for the CDR3 is TGCGCCAGCAGCCAAGATACCTGGTCACAGGGGGACGGCGGGAACACTGAAGCTTTCTTT.

This chain uses TRBV5-6 with TRBJ2-4, with 9 positions matching TRBD2. This CDR3 is built from 16 residues. Germline V gives CDR1 SGHDT, CDR2 YYEEEE. J lost 11 bases, V lost 3 bases, and 15 bases had no gene match. The CDR3 region is CASSSPGDSGGPVQYF. The CDR3 DNA reads TGTGCCAGCAGCTCCCCGGGAGATAGCGGGGGTCCGGTTCAGTACTTC.

This clone has only a few counts. The J gene is TRBJ2-1, the V gene TRBV5-1; 11 nucleotides line up with TRBD2. V shed 4 bases, J shed 3 bases, and the junction held 3 bases outside the gene matches. This CDR3 has 15 residues. The germline V gene has CDR1 SGHRS and CDR2 YFSETQ. DNA of the CDR3: TGCGCCAGCAGCCCGGGACTAGCGGTCTACAATGAGCAGTTCTTC. This codes for CASSPGLAVYNEQFF.